The T cell receptor beta chain under discussion was sequenced for a study of OX40 agonist ivuxolimab in advanced cancers. Study context: Past anti-PD-1, anti-PD-L1 or anti-CTLA-4 therapy was accepted, and approximately 40% had received some.

A remark on this clone: Its antigen remains unidentified.

Trimming cost V 3 bases and J 12 bases; bases outside gene matches: 9. Germline CDR1 MDHEN, CDR2 SYDVKM. This CDR3 has 16 amino acids. Findings and limits, study-wide: Patients with a partial response at 0.1-3.0 mg/kg had among the lowest clonal expansion. Relative to CD4+ cells, CD8+ T cells on average had more expanded clones. No antigen was identified for the clonally expanded peripheral T cells.

Data came from immunoSEQ multiplex PCR; TCRdb stores just in-frame clones and leaves some out. The table includes fewer than 45,000 clones, 70% to 90% detected once. The V and J genes are TRBV28 and TRBJ2-1; 15 nucleotides match TRBD2. The receptor was isolated from an adult with an advanced solid tumor such as melanoma, head and neck, liver or kidney cancer. This material consisted of CD4+ or CD8+ T cells sorted from blood, taken in a trial of the OX40 agonist ivuxolimab. This chain's CDR3 is CASSFPSGLAGGMQFF. CDR3 coding DNA: TGTGCCAGCAGTTTCCCCTCGGGACTAGCGGGAGGAATGCAGTTCTTC.